One and the same sample provided the 23 T cell receptor beta chains below, sequenced in a study of blood T cell repertoires in COVID-19. Assay: immunoSEQ multiplex PCR; the TCRdb copy retains only in-frame clones and omits some. The data hold over 120,000 clones, with about 89% observed a single time. The sequenced material came from peripheral blood. Receptors originate from a man in his 60s with active or convalescent COVID-19.

The CDR3 DNA follows: TGTGCCAGCAGCAAAGTGAGCCGCTACGAGCAGTACTTC. This gives the protein CASSKVSRYEQYF. This chain joins TRBV21-1 and TRBJ2-7; TRBD2 was called by the table and not checked on the DNA. TRBV21-1 corresponds to a pseudogene. The CDR3 totals 13 residues.

This rearrangement joins TRBV27 to TRBJ2-5, with TRBD1 identical over 12 bases. Germline assignment: CDR1 MNHEY and CDR2 SMNVEV (reference sequence). The CDR3 spans 15 residues. V shed 5 bases, J shed 5 bases, and the junction held 6 bases outside the gene matches. CDR3 in DNA: TGTGCCAGCAGTACCGGGACAGGGGGCGCGGAGACCCAGTACTTC. It codes for CASSTGTGGAETQYF.

The rearrangement joins TRBV6-5 to TRBJ1-2, with D possibly matching TRBD1 (6 bases). The CDR3 has 11 amino acids. CDR1 and CDR2 (germline): MNHEY, SVGAGI. V gave up 11 bases and J gave up 7 bases, with 14 bases separating them. The CDR3 DNA follows: TGTGCCGGGACATCCTCCGGTGGCTACACCTTC. Protein product: CAGTSSGGYTF.

This rearrangement joins TRBV18 to TRBJ2-7; tentative D call: TRBD2 (6 bases). Germline V CDR1 and CDR2: KGHSH, LQKENI. CDR3 length: 17 residues. Trimming took 2 bases from V and 6 from J, leaving 23 bases between them. As DNA, the CDR3 is TGTGCCAGCTCACCAATTGCGGGGTCGAGTATTACAGGCGAGCAGTACTTC. Translating it yields CASSPIAGSSITGEQYF.

The chain couples TRBV28 to TRBJ1-5; weak D call: TRBD1 (5 bases). Germline V CDR1 and CDR2: MDHEN, SYDVKM. This CDR3 is built from 14 residues. Trimming shortened V by 8 bases and J by 2 bases, and 13 bases separated the two germline ends. The CDR3 loop reads CASLGGPGNQPQHF. CDR3 sequence (DNA): TGTGCCAGCCTGGGGGGTCCCGGCAATCAGCCCCAGCATTTT.

The chain combines TRBV7-6 with TRBJ1-4; TRBD1 agrees at 8 bases. Losses at the gene ends were 4 bases for V and 8 bases for J; bases not matched to a gene: 9. The CDR3 contains 15 residues. The germline V gene has CDR1 SGHVS and CDR2 FNYEAQ. CDR3 DNA: TGTGCCAGCAGCTCCGGACAGGGTCCCGGGGAAAAACTGTTTTTT. Its protein product is CASSSGQGPGEKLFF. Combining the CDR3 with reference TRBV7-6 and TRBJ1-4 gives the whole variable domain GAGVSQSPRYKVTKRGQDVALRCDPISGHVSLYWYRQALGQGPEFLTYFNYEAQQDKSGLPNDRFSAERPEGSISTLTIQRTEQRDSAMYRCASSSGQGPGEKLFFGSGTQLSVL.

V gene TRBV5-1 combines with J gene TRBJ2-3; TRBD2 matches 10 bases. Unmatched junction bases numbered 9, after V lost 4 bases and J lost 4 bases. The germline gives CDR1 SGHRS, CDR2 YFSETQ. The CDR3 sequence is 16 residues long. The CDR3 protein is CASSRDSGGESDTQYF. CDR3 DNA sequence: TGCGCCAGCAGCCGCGACAGCGGGGGGGAATCAGATACGCAGTATTTT.

The V gene is TRBV7-2, the J gene TRBJ2-5; no definite D call. Germline V gene lookup returns CDR1 SGHTA and CDR2 FQGNSA. Trimming left V 2 bases short and J 1 base short, with 5 bases between. CDR3 size: 13 residues. In nucleotides, the CDR3 is TGTGCCAGCAGCTTAACACCCCAAGAGACCCAGTACTTC. Residues: CASSLTPQETQYF.

This clone was found once. V gene TRBV28 combines with J gene TRBJ1-1; tentatively, D is TRBD1 (6 bases). There are 14 residues in the CDR3. CDR1 and CDR2 (germline): MDHEN, SYDVKM. The V gene lost 7 bases and the J gene lost 0 bases, with 12 bases spanning the gap. CDR3 DNA sequence: TGTGCCAGCATTAGGGGGGGCATGAACACTGAAGCTTTCTTT. Protein: CASIRGGMNTEAFF.

The chain joins TRBV5-6 to TRBJ2-2; no reliable D call. CDR3 length: 15 residues. Per germline, CDR1 SGHDT and CDR2 YYEEEE. V was shortened by 3 bases and J by 2 bases, with 11 bases between the two germline ends. The CDR3 region has the DNA TGTGCCAGCAGCTCGACACTCCGAAACACCGGGGAGCTGTTTTTT. It translates to CASSSTLRNTGELFF.

The rearrangement uses TRBV19 and TRBJ2-2; 8 nucleotides match TRBD2. This CDR3 has 16 amino acids. Germline-derived CDR1 and CDR2 are LNHDA and SQIVND (reference sequence). V was pared by 6 bases and J by 5 bases, with 11 bases of the junction left unmatched. CDR3 DNA: TGTGCCAGTAGCCCCGGACTAGCATTCCAAACCGGGGAGCTGTTTTTT. It encodes CASSPGLAFQTGELFF.

This clone was seen once. The rearrangement links TRBV6-6 to TRBJ1-2; 9 bases line up with TRBD1. Trimming cost V 0 bases and J 2 bases; bases outside gene matches: 1. Per the germline V gene, CDR1 is MNHNY and CDR2 is SVGAGI (reference sequence). CDR3 size: 15 residues. CDR3 in amino acids: CASSYSGTGNYGYTF. The CDR3 bases are TGTGCCAGCAGTTACTCAGGGACAGGGAACTATGGCTACACCTTC.

The chain joins TRBV9 to TRBJ2-5, with 7 bases identical to TRBD1. The CDR3 is made up of 14 amino acids. Germline V CDR1 and CDR2: SGDLS, YYNGEE. V shed 4 bases and J 1 base; nucleotides not matched to a gene: 4. CDR3 protein: CASSRGQTQETQYF. The CDR3 DNA reads as TGTGCCAGCAGCCGGGGACAGACCCAAGAGACCCAGTACTTC.

This chain links TRBV4-2 with TRBJ2-7; tentatively, D is TRBD2 (5 bases). The CDR3 runs 13 residues. V lost 1 base and J 5 bases, leaving 9 bases between the germline ends. Per the germline V gene, CDR1 is LGHNA and CDR2 is YNFKEQ. CDR3 in amino acids: CASSQGWRDEQYF. The CDR3 region has the DNA TGTGCCAGCAGCCAAGGATGGCGGGACGAGCAGTACTTC.

The chain joins TRBV4-1 to TRBJ2-3, with 10 bases matching TRBD2. V shed 4 bases and J 5 bases; nucleotides not matched to a gene: 12. Germline V gene sequence: CDR1 MGHRA, CDR2 YSYEKL. There are 17 residues in the CDR3. As DNA, the CDR3 is TGCGCCAGCAGCCCAAGCCCCAGCGGGGGGGCAATAGATACGCAGTATTTT. Protein: CASSPSPSGGAIDTQYF.

The chain combines TRBV6-2 or TRBV6-3 with TRBJ1-1; D might be TRBD1 (5 bases). Germline CDR1 MNHEY, CDR2 SVGEGT. The CDR3 is 15 amino acids. V was cut by 4 bases and J by 0 bases, with 12 bases left in between. The CDR3 region has the DNA TGTGCCAGCAGTTTGTTGAACAGGCTGAACACTGAAGCTTTCTTT. The encoded protein is CASSLLNRLNTEAFF.

The rearrangement links TRBV28 to TRBJ1-2; D might be TRBD1 (6 bases). Trimming pared 3 bases from V and 8 bases from J, leaving 16 bases between. The CDR3 extends over 14 amino acids. The germline CDR1 and CDR2 sequences are MDHEN and SYDVKM. CDR3 bases: TGTGCCAGCAGTTTGGGGGGGGGCGCGGGCGGCTACACCTTC. Its protein is CASSLGGGAGGYTF.

The chain employs TRBV30 and TRBJ1-4; 8 nucleotides align to TRBD1. V gave up 3 bases and J gave up 0 bases; unmatched junction bases: 6. Germline CDR1 GTSNPN, CDR2 SVGIG (reference sequence). This CDR3 has 16 amino acids. Here the CDR3 reads CAWSTSTGATNEKLFF. The CDR3 DNA sequence: TGTGCCTGGAGCACCTCGACAGGGGCAACTAATGAAAAACTGTTTTTT. Full variable domain (rest looked up from reference TRBV30 and TRBJ1-4): SQTIHQWPATLVQPVGSPLSLECTVEGTSNPNLYWYRQAAGRGLQLLFYSVGIGQISSEVPQNLSASRPQDRQFILSSKKLLLSDSGFYLCAWSTSTGATNEKLFFGSGTQLSVL.

The CDR3 nucleotides are TGTGCCTGGAGTGTACACAGTCATCAGCCCCAGCATTTT. Translation gives CAWSVHSHQPQHF. The V gene is TRBV30, the J gene TRBJ1-5; D remains ambiguous. Germline loops: CDR1 GTSNPN, CDR2 SVGIG (reference sequence). Deletions cut 0 bases from V and 5 bases from J, with 8 bases between. The CDR3 covers 13 residues.

The chain recombines TRBV7-8 with TRBJ2-1, with 11 nucleotides matching TRBD1. Trimming removed 3 bases from V and 7 bases from J; junction bases left unmatched: 5. The CDR3 is 15 residues long. Per germline, CDR1 SGHVS and CDR2 FQNEAQ. CDR3 amino acids: CASSFGQGAPNEQFF. DNA of the CDR3: TGTGCCAGCAGCTTTGGACAGGGGGCGCCGAATGAGCAGTTCTTC.

This chain connects TRBV14 to TRBJ1-4; D is uncertain. The CDR3 has 17 residues. CDR1 is SGHDN, CDR2 FVKESK, per germline. Trimming left V 0 bases short and J 2 bases short, with 13 bases between. The CDR3 bases are TGTGCCAGCAGCCAAGATCTTGGAGGGTTCACTAATGAAAAACTGTTTTTT. Translating gives CASSQDLGGFTNEKLFF. The variable domain in full, completed from reference TRBV14 and TRBJ1-4, reads EAGVTQFPSHSVIEKGQTVTLRCDPISGHDNLYWYRRVMGKEIKFLLHFVKESKQDESGMPNNRFLAERTGGTYSTLKVQPAELEDSGVYFCASSQDLGGFTNEKLFFGSGTQLSVL.

The chain links TRBV4-1 to TRBJ2-7; 8 bases match TRBD1. The CDR3 spans 14 residues. Germline V gene lookup returns CDR1 MGHRA and CDR2 YSYEKL. V shed 1 base, J shed 5 bases, and the junction held 4 bases outside the gene matches. The CDR3 sequence is CASSQVQGENEQYF. Here the CDR3 DNA reads TGCGCCAGCAGCCAAGTACAGGGGGAAAACGAGCAGTACTTC.

The rearrangement links TRBV6-5 to TRBJ1-2; 9 bases fit TRBD1. V gave up 6 bases and J gave up 8 bases; unmatched junction bases: 7. This CDR3 spans 13 amino acids. Germline V gene data show CDR1 as MNHEY and CDR2 as SVGAGI. The CDR3 reads CASSRGQGSGYTF. The CDR3 region has the DNA TGTGCCAGCAGCCGGGGACAGGGCTCCGGCTACACCTTC.